This TCR beta chain was retrieved from a study of blood T cell repertoires in COVID-19. Study overall: Both acute and convalescent COVID-19 samples were obtained from the United States, Italy and Spain.

The CDR3 sequence is 15 residues long. The germline V gene encodes CDR1 SGHDN and CDR2 FVKESK. The J segment lost 4 bases and the V segment lost 1 base, leaving 3 bases of the junction unmatched. In the original processing: Reference gene primers were amplified, and this amplification served to estimate nucleated cell counts. The repertoire was sequenced with immunoSEQ multiplex PCR; TCRdb's copy has only in-frame clones and lacks some. V, J and clone size are those of that table, while D and trimming were read from the DNA. Altogether hundreds of thousands of clones are present, around four fifths being singletons, with the ten largest covering about 2.5%.

What was sequenced was peripheral blood. The genes are TRBV14 and TRBJ1-2; 10 bases fit TRBD1. The sequence was collected from a woman between 35 and 50 years old with active or convalescent COVID-19. The CDR3 protein is CASSQGTGGSYGYTF. The CDR3 DNA sequence: TGTGCCAGCAGCCAAGGGACAGGGGGTAGCTATGGCTACACCTTC.